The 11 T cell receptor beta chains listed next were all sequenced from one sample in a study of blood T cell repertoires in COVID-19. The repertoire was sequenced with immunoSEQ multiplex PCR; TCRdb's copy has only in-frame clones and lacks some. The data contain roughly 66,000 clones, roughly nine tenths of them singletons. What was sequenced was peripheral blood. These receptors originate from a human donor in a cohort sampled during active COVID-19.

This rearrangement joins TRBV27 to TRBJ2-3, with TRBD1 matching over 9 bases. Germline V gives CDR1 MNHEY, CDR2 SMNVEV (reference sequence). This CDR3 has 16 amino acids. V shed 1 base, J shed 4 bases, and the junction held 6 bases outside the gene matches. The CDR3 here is CASSLYPGTGSDTQYF. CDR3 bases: TGTGCCAGCAGTTTATATCCCGGGACAGGGTCAGATACGCAGTATTTT.

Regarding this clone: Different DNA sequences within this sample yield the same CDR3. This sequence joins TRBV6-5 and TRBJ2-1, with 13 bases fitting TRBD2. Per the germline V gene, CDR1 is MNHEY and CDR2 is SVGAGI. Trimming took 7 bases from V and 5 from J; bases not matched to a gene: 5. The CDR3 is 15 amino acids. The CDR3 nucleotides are TGTGCCAGCACCAGACTAGCGGGGGGTCACAATGAGCAGTTCTTC. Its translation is CASTRLAGGHNEQFF.

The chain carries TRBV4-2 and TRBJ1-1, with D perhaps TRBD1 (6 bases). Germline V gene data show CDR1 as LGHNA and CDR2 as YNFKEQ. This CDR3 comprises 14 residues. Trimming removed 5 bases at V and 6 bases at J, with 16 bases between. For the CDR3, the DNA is TGTGCCAGCAGCTACAAACTAGGGGGAGCTGAAGCTTTCTTT. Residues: CASSYKLGGAEAFF.

CDR3 residues: CASSFGDFSNQPQHF. CDR3 coding DNA: TGTGCCAGCAGCTTTGGCGACTTTAGCAATCAGCCCCAGCATTTT. This chain links TRBV7-2 with TRBJ1-5; D is unresolved. Germline V gene lookup returns CDR1 SGHTA and CDR2 FQGNSA. The CDR3 is 15 residues long. Trimming stripped 3 bases from V and 0 bases from J, with 9 bases between.

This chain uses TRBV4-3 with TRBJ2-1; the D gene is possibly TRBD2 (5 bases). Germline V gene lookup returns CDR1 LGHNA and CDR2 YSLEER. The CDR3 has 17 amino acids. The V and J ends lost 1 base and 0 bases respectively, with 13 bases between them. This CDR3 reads CASSQGAVTSSYNEQFF. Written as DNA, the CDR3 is TGCGCCAGCAGCCAAGGAGCGGTTACCAGCTCCTACAATGAGCAGTTCTTC.

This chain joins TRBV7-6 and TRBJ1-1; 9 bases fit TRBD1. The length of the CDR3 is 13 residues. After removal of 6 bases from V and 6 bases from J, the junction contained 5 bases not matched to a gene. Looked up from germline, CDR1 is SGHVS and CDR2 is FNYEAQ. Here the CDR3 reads CASRPGQGSEAFF. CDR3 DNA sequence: TGTGCCAGCAGACCGGGACAGGGCTCTGAAGCTTTCTTT.

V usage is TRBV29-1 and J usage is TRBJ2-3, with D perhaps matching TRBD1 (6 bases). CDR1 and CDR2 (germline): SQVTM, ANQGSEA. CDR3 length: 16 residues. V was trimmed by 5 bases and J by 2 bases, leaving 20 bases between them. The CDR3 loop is CSVFSQFQGPTDTQYF. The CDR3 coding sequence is TGCAGCGTTTTCTCTCAATTTCAGGGGCCCACAGATACGCAGTATTTT.

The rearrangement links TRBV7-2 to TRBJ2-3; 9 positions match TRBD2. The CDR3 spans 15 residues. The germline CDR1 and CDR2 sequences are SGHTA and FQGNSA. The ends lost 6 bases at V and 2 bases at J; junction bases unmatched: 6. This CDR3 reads CASRQASGVTDTQYF. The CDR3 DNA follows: TGTGCCAGCAGGCAAGCTAGCGGGGTCACAGATACGCAGTATTTT.

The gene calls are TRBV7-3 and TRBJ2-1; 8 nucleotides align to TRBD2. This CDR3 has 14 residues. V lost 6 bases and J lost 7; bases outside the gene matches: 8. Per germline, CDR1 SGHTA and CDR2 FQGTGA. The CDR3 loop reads CASSPGLGSNEQFF. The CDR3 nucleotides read TGTGCCAGCAGTCCGGGACTAGGAAGTAATGAGCAGTTCTTC.

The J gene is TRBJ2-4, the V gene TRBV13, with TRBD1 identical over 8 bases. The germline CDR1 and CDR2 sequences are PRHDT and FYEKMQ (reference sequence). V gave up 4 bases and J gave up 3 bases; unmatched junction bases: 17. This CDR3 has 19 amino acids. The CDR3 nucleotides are TGTGCCAGCAGCTCGAGGGGAGGACAGGGAAAGTGGGGCAAAAACATTCAGTACTTC. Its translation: CASSSRGGQGKWGKNIQYF.

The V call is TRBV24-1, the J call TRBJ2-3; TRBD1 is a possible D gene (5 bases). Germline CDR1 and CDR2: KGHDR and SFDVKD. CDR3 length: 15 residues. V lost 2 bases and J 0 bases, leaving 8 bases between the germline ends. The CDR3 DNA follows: TGTGCCACCAGTGATTGGACACATAGCACAGATACGCAGTATTTT. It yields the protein CATSDWTHSTDTQYF.